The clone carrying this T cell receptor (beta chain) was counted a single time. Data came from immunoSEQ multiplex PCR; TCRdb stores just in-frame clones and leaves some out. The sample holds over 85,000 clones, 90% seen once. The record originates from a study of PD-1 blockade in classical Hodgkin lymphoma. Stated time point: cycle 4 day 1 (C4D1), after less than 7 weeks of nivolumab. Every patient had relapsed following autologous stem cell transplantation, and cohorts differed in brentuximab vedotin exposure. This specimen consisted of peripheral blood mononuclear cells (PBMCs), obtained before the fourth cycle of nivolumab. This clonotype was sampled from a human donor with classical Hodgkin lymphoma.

The CDR3 here is CASSVGVQSLNYGYTF. Written as DNA, the CDR3 is TGTGCCAGCAGCGTAGGGGTACAGTCTTTGAACTATGGCTACACCTTC. The chain has TRBV9 and TRBJ1-2; D remains unclear. Trimming pared 0 bases from V and 2 bases from J, leaving 14 bases between. Per germline, CDR1 SGDLS and CDR2 YYNGEE. CDR3 size: 16 residues.